Listed here are 10 T cell receptor beta chains from one sample, sequenced in a study of T-cell memory formation after mild COVID-19. TCRdb re-derived calls from the 5' RACE reads in MiXCR, one entry per CDR3 protein. The sample shows 35,000 to 50,000 distinct CDR3 sequences, nearly 9.5% of them seen only once. What was sequenced was PBMCs or a T cell subset sorted from them (not recorded which). All receptors derive from an adult woman who had mild COVID-19 (a few samples of this study predate the infection). Cell type and time point are not known.

This clonotype was detected ten times or more. This chain links TRBV3-1 with TRBJ2-3; maybe TRBD2 (5 bases). Germline CDR1 reads LGHDT; CDR2 reads YNNKEL (reference sequence). The V gene lost 0 bases and the J gene lost 5 bases, with 12 bases spanning the gap. The CDR3 consists of 15 residues. CDR3 nucleotide sequence: TGTGCCAGCAGCCAAGATTTTGGACTTCAAGATACGCAGTATTTT. This encodes CASSQDFGLQDTQYF.

This clonotype was seen repeatedly, ten times or more. The V gene is TRBV5-5, the J gene TRBJ2-3; 10 nucleotides line up with TRBD1. The CDR3 loop spans 20 amino acids. Trimming removed 4 bases from V and 1 base from J; junction bases left unmatched: 18. CDR1 and CDR2 from the germline V gene are SGHKS and YYEKEE (reference sequence). CDR3 DNA: TGTGCCAGCAGCGCTTCTCACACCTTCAGGACAGGGGGAGGCACAGATACGCAGTATTTT. This translates into CASSASHTFRTGGGTDTQYF.

Only a few counts were recorded for this clonotype. V usage is TRBV5-6 and J usage is TRBJ2-5; no firm D call. V was shortened by 0 bases and J by 5 bases, with 8 bases between the two germline ends. Germline CDR1 SGHDT, CDR2 YYEEEE. This CDR3 spans 13 amino acids. The CDR3 DNA follows: TGTGCCAGCAGCTTGGATAGGGTTGAGACCCAGTACTTC. It specifies CASSLDRVETQYF.

The chain is built from TRBV2 and TRBJ2-7; D possibly uses TRBD1 or TRBD2 (5 bases each). CDR3 size: 15 residues. Per germline, CDR1 SNHLY and CDR2 FYNNEI. V was clipped by 2 bases and J by 2 bases, with 13 bases between them. CDR3 amino acids: CASSESRDGAYEQYF. CDR3 sequence (DNA): TGTGCCAGCAGTGAATCCCGGGACGGAGCCTACGAGCAGTACTTC.

This clonotype was detected only a few times. The chain couples TRBV5-5 to TRBJ1-2; D may be TRBD1 (5 bases). Germline lookup yields CDR1 SGHKS and CDR2 YYEKEE (reference sequence). Trimming pared 2 bases from V and 8 bases from J, leaving 10 bases between. The CDR3 extends over 12 amino acids. The CDR3 loop reads CASSFTNRGYTF. The DNA for the CDR3 is TGTGCCAGCAGCTTTACCAACAGGGGCTACACCTTC.

This clonotype occurred many times. This chain links TRBV5-1 with TRBJ2-3; D may be TRBD2 (5 bases). Trimming left V 0 bases short and J 5 bases short, with 16 bases between. Germline CDR1 is SGHRS and CDR2 is YFSETQ. The CDR3 spans 16 residues. The CDR3 region has the DNA TGCGCCAGCAGCTTGGGTGTCTCGAGCGGAAGAGATACGCAGTATTTT. It is translated as CASSLGVSSGRDTQYF.

The table lists this clonotype with a few counts. J is TRBJ2-5 and V is TRBV20-1; D call uncertain. V was pared by 5 bases and J by 2 bases, with 3 bases between. Germline V gene sequence: CDR1 DFQATT, CDR2 SNEGSKA (reference sequence). This CDR3 contains 10 residues. CDR3 bases: TGCAGTGCTTGTCAAGAGACCCAGTACTTC. As protein: CSACQETQYF.

This clonotype was seen a few times. This sequence joins TRBV5-1 and TRBJ2-3; 9 positions match TRBD1. Germline V CDR1 and CDR2: SGHRS, YFSETQ. The V and J ends lost 0 bases and 1 base, in that order; junction bases with no gene match: 6. This CDR3 comprises 17 residues. The CDR3 sequence: CASSLGHRDRGTDTQYF. Written as DNA, the CDR3 is TGCGCCAGCAGCTTGGGGCACCGGGACAGGGGCACAGATACGCAGTATTTT.

This clonotype was counted between two and nine times. This rearrangement joins TRBV5-1 to TRBJ2-7, with unresolved D. From germline, CDR1 is SGHRS and CDR2 YFSETQ. V was clipped by 2 bases and J by 6 bases, with 15 bases between them. The CDR3 covers 14 residues. CDR3 in amino acids: CASSFAPTRPEQYF. The CDR3 DNA reads as TGCGCCAGCAGCTTCGCACCTACCCGGCCCGAGCAGTACTTC. The full variable domain, with the rest looked up from reference TRBV5-1 and TRBJ2-7, is KAGVTQTPRYLIKTRGQQVTLSCSPISGHRSVSWYQQTPGQGLQFLFEYFSETQRNKGNFPGRFSGRQFSNSRSEMNVSTLELGDSALYLCASSFAPTRPEQYFGPGTRLTVT.

The sample holds a few counts of this clonotype. The rearrangement links TRBV27 to TRBJ2-3; TRBD2 agrees at 9 bases. CDR1 MNHEY and CDR2 SMNVEV come from the germline V gene (reference sequence). After removal of 0 bases from V and 2 bases from J, the junction contained 6 bases not matched to a gene. This CDR3 spans 17 amino acids. CDR3 DNA: TGTGCCAGCAGTTTATCGTTAAGACTAGCGGACACAGATACGCAGTATTTT. Its translation is CASSLSLRLADTDTQYF.